Listed below are T cell receptor beta chains from one sample, sequenced in a study of coeliac disease. Profiled with immunoSEQ multiplex PCR; TCRdb holds only in-frame clones, not every one. Among some 4,700 clones listed, about 61% were seen once. Sequenced material: lamina propria lymphocytes from the gut. These receptors all come from an older woman with celiac disease. CDR3s include the opening cysteine and the closing phenylalanine or tryptophan. A D gene is named only where the DNA matches it firmly. Clone size is given for some rows only: seen once, a few or many times, or a class if the clone is expanded.

v_call: TRBV6-5
clone_size: .
j_call: TRBJ1-1
d_call: TRBD1
cdr3_nt: TGTGCCAGCAGTTATCGGACAGGGGGCGTTGAAACTGAAGCTTTCTTT
cdr3_aa: CASSYRTGGVETEAFF

v_call: TRBV11-3
clone_size: .
j_call: TRBJ2-1
d_call: TRBD1
cdr3_nt: TGTGCCAGCAGCCCAATTGGGACAGGGGGGATCCCTCGATACAATGAGCAGTTCTTC
cdr3_aa: CASSPIGTGGIPRYNEQFF

v_call: TRBV30
clone_size: few
j_call: TRBJ1-1
d_call: TRBD1
cdr3_nt: TGTGCCTGGACCACCAGGACAGGGTACACTGAAGCTTTCTTT
cdr3_aa: CAWTTRTGYTEAFF

v_call: TRBV7-9
clone_size: .
j_call: TRBJ2-7
d_call: .
cdr3_nt: TGTGCCAGCAGCCCGGAAGGGGGAGCCTACGAGCAGTACTTC
cdr3_aa: CASSPEGGAYEQYF

v_call: TRBV10-3
clone_size: .
j_call: TRBJ2-2
d_call: .
cdr3_nt: TGTGCCACCCTCGGCGGGACTCCGAACACCGGGGAGCTGTTTTTT
cdr3_aa: CATLGGTPNTGELFF

v_call: TRBV5-1
clone_size: few
j_call: TRBJ2-7
d_call: TRBD1
cdr3_nt: TGCGCCAGCGGGACAGGGGCTTCCTACGAGCAGTACTTC
cdr3_aa: CASGTGASYEQYF

v_call: TRBV5-4
clone_size: few
j_call: TRBJ1-6
d_call: TRBD1
cdr3_nt: TGTGCCAGCAGCTTGGACGACAGGGATAATTCACCCCTCCACTTT
cdr3_aa: CASSLDDRDNSPLHF

v_call: TRBV2
clone_size: .
j_call: TRBJ2-1
d_call: TRBD2
cdr3_nt: TGTGCCAGCACCAGGTCTAGCGGGGGGTTTAATGAGCAGTTCTTC
cdr3_aa: CASTRSSGGFNEQFF

v_call: TRBV2
clone_size: .
j_call: TRBJ1-2
d_call: TRBD1
cdr3_nt: TGTGCCAGCACACGGACAGGGGGGTATAACTATGGCTACACCTTC
cdr3_aa: CASTRTGGYNYGYTF

v_call: TRBV7-7
clone_size: large
j_call: TRBJ2-1
d_call: TRBD1
cdr3_nt: TGTGCTAGCAGCACCGGGACAGGGGAGGGCAATGAGCAGTTCTTC
cdr3_aa: CASSTGTGEGNEQFF

v_call: TRBV5-6
clone_size: .
j_call: TRBJ2-5
d_call: TRBD2
cdr3_nt: TGTGCCAGCAGCTCTAGCGGGGTCGGATGGGGAGAGACCCAGTACTTC
cdr3_aa: CASSSSGVGWGETQYF

v_call: TRBV9
clone_size: .
j_call: TRBJ1-6
d_call: TRBD1
cdr3_nt: TGTGCCAGCAGCGTAGAGGGGGCGCGGAATTCACCCCTCCACTTT
cdr3_aa: CASSVEGARNSPLHF

v_call: TRBV6-1
clone_size: .
j_call: TRBJ1-5
d_call: .
cdr3_nt: TGTGCCAGCAGTGAAGTATGGAGTTGGGATCAGCCCCAGCATTTT
cdr3_aa: CASSEVWSWDQPQHF

v_call: TRBV6-5
clone_size: .
j_call: TRBJ2-2
d_call: TRBD1
cdr3_nt: TGTGCCAGCAGCCTCCGGGACAGGGGAACCGGGGAGCTGTTTTTT
cdr3_aa: CASSLRDRGTGELFF

v_call: TRBV27
clone_size: .
j_call: TRBJ2-3
d_call: .
cdr3_nt: TGTGCCAGCAGTTTAGTGGCGGGACGCACAGATACGCAGTATTTT
cdr3_aa: CASSLVAGRTDTQYF

v_call: TRBV19
clone_size: .
j_call: TRBJ1-1
d_call: .
cdr3_nt: TGTGCCAGTAGTATCTCCCCCAACACTGAAGCTTTCTTT
cdr3_aa: CASSISPNTEAFF

v_call: TRBV4-3
clone_size: .
j_call: TRBJ2-7
d_call: TRBD2
cdr3_nt: TGCGCCAGCAGCCAAGCACTAGCGGGGGCGTACGAGCAGTACTTC
cdr3_aa: CASSQALAGAYEQYF

v_call: TRBV7-9
clone_size: .
j_call: TRBJ2-7
d_call: .
cdr3_nt: TGTGCCAGCAGCTCGGACAGCGGGATCTACGAGCAGTACTTC
cdr3_aa: CASSSDSGIYEQYF

v_call: TRBV9
clone_size: few
j_call: TRBJ2-2
d_call: .
cdr3_nt: TGTGCCAGCAGCGTTAGACGACAGAGCGCGAACACCGGGGAGCTGTTTTTT
cdr3_aa: CASSVRRQSANTGELFF

v_call: TRBV5-1
clone_size: .
j_call: TRBJ2-7
d_call: .
cdr3_nt: TGCGCCAGCAGCCCTGCTGGGGGGAGCTCCTACGAGCAGTACTTC
cdr3_aa: CASSPAGGSSYEQYF

v_call: TRBV4-3
clone_size: once
j_call: TRBJ2-7
d_call: .
cdr3_nt: TGCGCCAGCAGCCAGGCCCCGGGACAATCGCAGTACTTC
cdr3_aa: CASSQAPGQSQYF

v_call: TRBV5-1
clone_size: .
j_call: TRBJ2-2
d_call: .
cdr3_nt: TGCGCCAGCAGTCTGGGCCCCACCGGGGAGCTGTTTTTT
cdr3_aa: CASSLGPTGELFF

v_call: TRBV7-9
clone_size: .
j_call: TRBJ1-2
d_call: TRBD1
cdr3_nt: TGTGCCAGCAGCCTTAGGACAGGCCGACCTAACTATGGCTACACCTTC
cdr3_aa: CASSLRTGRPNYGYTF

v_call: TRBV4-3
clone_size: .
j_call: TRBJ1-5
d_call: .
cdr3_nt: TGCGCCAGCAGCCAAGGGGGAGATGGTCAGCCCCAGCATTTT
cdr3_aa: CASSQGGDGQPQHF

v_call: TRBV13
clone_size: few
j_call: TRBJ2-3
d_call: .
cdr3_nt: TGTGCCAGCAGCCCACGCGGCGCTGATGGCACAGATACGCAGTATTTT
cdr3_aa: CASSPRGADGTDTQYF

v_call: TRBV6-6
clone_size: few
j_call: TRBJ2-7
d_call: .
cdr3_nt: TGTGCCAGCAGTTACTCAAACGCAGGGTACGAGCAGTACTTC
cdr3_aa: CASSYSNAGYEQYF

v_call: TRBV7-9
clone_size: .
j_call: TRBJ2-3
d_call: .
cdr3_nt: TGTGCCAGCAGCCCCAAGCTTGGCAGGGTAGTTTCGGATACGCAGTATTTT
cdr3_aa: CASSPKLGRVVSDTQYF

v_call: TRBV6-6
clone_size: .
j_call: TRBJ2-7
d_call: TRBD2
cdr3_nt: TGTGCCAGCAGTAGGCGGGGGGGCCCCTACGAGCAGTACTTC
cdr3_aa: CASSRRGGPYEQYF

v_call: TRBV7-9
clone_size: .
j_call: TRBJ1-5
d_call: .
cdr3_nt: TGTGCCAGCAGCTCGAGGCTTGAGGGGACTGACTTTTGGCCCCAGCATTTT
cdr3_aa: CASSSRLEGTDFWPQHF

v_call: TRBV6-1
clone_size: .
j_call: TRBJ1-2
d_call: .
cdr3_nt: TGTGCCAGCAGTGAAGGGACAAACTATGGCTACACCTTC
cdr3_aa: CASSEGTNYGYTF

v_call: TRBV6-5
clone_size: .
j_call: TRBJ2-1
d_call: TRBD1
cdr3_nt: TGTGCCAGCAGTTATTGGACAGGGGGCTTGGACAATGAGCAGTTCTTC
cdr3_aa: CASSYWTGGLDNEQFF

v_call: TRBV29-1
clone_size: .
j_call: TRBJ1-1
d_call: .
cdr3_nt: TGCAGCGCCACTTCTTGGGGCAAGGACACTGAAGCTTTCTTT
cdr3_aa: CSATSWGKDTEAFF

v_call: TRBV7-2
clone_size: .
j_call: TRBJ2-7
d_call: .
cdr3_nt: TGTGCCAGCAGCTTAGGGAGATCTTACGAGCAGTACTTC
cdr3_aa: CASSLGRSYEQYF

v_call: TRBV2
clone_size: .
j_call: TRBJ2-2
d_call: TRBD2
cdr3_nt: TGTGCCAGCCAGCGGGGGCCCGAGACCGGGGAGCTGTTTTTT
cdr3_aa: CASQRGPETGELFF

v_call: TRBV9
clone_size: .
j_call: TRBJ2-3
d_call: .
cdr3_nt: TGTGCCAGCAGTTCGGGTTGGGGGGGCGCGGGCGCAGATACGCAGTATTTT
cdr3_aa: CASSSGWGGAGADTQYF

v_call: TRBV19
clone_size: few
j_call: TRBJ1-1
d_call: .
cdr3_nt: TGTGCCAGTACCCGCGGGGGCGGGTTGAACACTGAAGCTTTCTTT
cdr3_aa: CASTRGGGLNTEAFF

v_call: TRBV5-4
clone_size: few
j_call: TRBJ2-7
d_call: .
cdr3_nt: TGTGCCAGCAGCTTGCTAGGACAGCACTACGAGCAGTACTTC
cdr3_aa: CASSLLGQHYEQYF

v_call: TRBV4-3
clone_size: few
j_call: TRBJ2-3
d_call: .
cdr3_nt: TGCGCCAGCAGCCATGAGTCCCCCACAGATACGCAGTATTTT
cdr3_aa: CASSHESPTDTQYF

v_call: TRBV2
clone_size: .
j_call: TRBJ2-5
d_call: TRBD1
cdr3_nt: TGTGCCAGCAGTGAAGGGACAGGGGAAGAGACCCAGTACTTC
cdr3_aa: CASSEGTGEETQYF

v_call: TRBV7-3
clone_size: .
j_call: TRBJ1-2
d_call: .
cdr3_nt: TGTGCCAGCAGCTTAGCGGGAGCTTATGGCTACACCTTC
cdr3_aa: CASSLAGAYGYTF

v_call: TRBV9
clone_size: .
j_call: TRBJ2-7
d_call: TRBD1
cdr3_nt: TGTGCCAGCAGCAAACAGGGGGGCTACGAGCAGTACTTC
cdr3_aa: CASSKQGGYEQYF

v_call: TRBV4-1
clone_size: few
j_call: TRBJ1-2
d_call: .
cdr3_nt: TGCGCCAGCAGCCAAGATCTAGGGGGAAGGAACCACTATGGCTACACCTTC
cdr3_aa: CASSQDLGGRNHYGYTF

v_call: TRBV4-3
clone_size: .
j_call: TRBJ2-7
d_call: TRBD1
cdr3_nt: TGCGCCAGCAGCCAAGATCAAGGGGGCTCGAGCGAGCAGTACTTC
cdr3_aa: CASSQDQGGSSEQYF

v_call: TRBV6-4
clone_size: few
j_call: TRBJ2-3
d_call: TRBD2
cdr3_nt: TGTGCCAGCAGTGTGGGACTACCATTCACAGATACGCAGTATTTT
cdr3_aa: CASSVGLPFTDTQYF

v_call: TRBV30
clone_size: .
j_call: TRBJ2-1
d_call: TRBD1
cdr3_nt: TGTGCCTGGAGTGTACTTGGTACGGACAGGGTCACGAATGAGCAGTTCTTC
cdr3_aa: CAWSVLGTDRVTNEQFF

v_call: TRBV10-3
clone_size: .
j_call: TRBJ2-3
d_call: TRBD2
cdr3_nt: TGTGCCATCGGACTAGCGGGGGGGCCACTCACAGATACGCAGTATTTT
cdr3_aa: CAIGLAGGPLTDTQYF

v_call: TRBV19
clone_size: .
j_call: TRBJ1-6
d_call: TRBD1
cdr3_nt: TGTGCCAGTAGTATATTAGGGGGCGGAAATTCACCCCTCCACTTT
cdr3_aa: CASSILGGGNSPLHF